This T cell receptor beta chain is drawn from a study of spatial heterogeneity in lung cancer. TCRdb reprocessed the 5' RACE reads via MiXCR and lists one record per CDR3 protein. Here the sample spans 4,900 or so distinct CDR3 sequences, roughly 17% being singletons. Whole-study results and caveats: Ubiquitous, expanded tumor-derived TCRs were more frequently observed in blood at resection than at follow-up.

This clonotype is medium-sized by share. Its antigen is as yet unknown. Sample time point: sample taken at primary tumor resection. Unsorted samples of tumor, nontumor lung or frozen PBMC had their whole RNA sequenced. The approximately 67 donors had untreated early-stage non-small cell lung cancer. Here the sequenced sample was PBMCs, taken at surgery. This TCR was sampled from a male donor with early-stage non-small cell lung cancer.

The CDR3 reads CSALEPGGDTEAFF. The DNA for the CDR3 is TGCAGTGCTTTGGAGCCGGGGGGGGACACTGAAGCTTTCTTT. This chain connects TRBV20-1 to TRBJ1-1; perhaps TRBD1 as D (5 bases). Trimming left V 5 bases short and J 3 bases short, with 16 bases between. Germline CDR1 DFQATT, CDR2 SNEGSKA (reference sequence). The CDR3 consists of 14 residues.